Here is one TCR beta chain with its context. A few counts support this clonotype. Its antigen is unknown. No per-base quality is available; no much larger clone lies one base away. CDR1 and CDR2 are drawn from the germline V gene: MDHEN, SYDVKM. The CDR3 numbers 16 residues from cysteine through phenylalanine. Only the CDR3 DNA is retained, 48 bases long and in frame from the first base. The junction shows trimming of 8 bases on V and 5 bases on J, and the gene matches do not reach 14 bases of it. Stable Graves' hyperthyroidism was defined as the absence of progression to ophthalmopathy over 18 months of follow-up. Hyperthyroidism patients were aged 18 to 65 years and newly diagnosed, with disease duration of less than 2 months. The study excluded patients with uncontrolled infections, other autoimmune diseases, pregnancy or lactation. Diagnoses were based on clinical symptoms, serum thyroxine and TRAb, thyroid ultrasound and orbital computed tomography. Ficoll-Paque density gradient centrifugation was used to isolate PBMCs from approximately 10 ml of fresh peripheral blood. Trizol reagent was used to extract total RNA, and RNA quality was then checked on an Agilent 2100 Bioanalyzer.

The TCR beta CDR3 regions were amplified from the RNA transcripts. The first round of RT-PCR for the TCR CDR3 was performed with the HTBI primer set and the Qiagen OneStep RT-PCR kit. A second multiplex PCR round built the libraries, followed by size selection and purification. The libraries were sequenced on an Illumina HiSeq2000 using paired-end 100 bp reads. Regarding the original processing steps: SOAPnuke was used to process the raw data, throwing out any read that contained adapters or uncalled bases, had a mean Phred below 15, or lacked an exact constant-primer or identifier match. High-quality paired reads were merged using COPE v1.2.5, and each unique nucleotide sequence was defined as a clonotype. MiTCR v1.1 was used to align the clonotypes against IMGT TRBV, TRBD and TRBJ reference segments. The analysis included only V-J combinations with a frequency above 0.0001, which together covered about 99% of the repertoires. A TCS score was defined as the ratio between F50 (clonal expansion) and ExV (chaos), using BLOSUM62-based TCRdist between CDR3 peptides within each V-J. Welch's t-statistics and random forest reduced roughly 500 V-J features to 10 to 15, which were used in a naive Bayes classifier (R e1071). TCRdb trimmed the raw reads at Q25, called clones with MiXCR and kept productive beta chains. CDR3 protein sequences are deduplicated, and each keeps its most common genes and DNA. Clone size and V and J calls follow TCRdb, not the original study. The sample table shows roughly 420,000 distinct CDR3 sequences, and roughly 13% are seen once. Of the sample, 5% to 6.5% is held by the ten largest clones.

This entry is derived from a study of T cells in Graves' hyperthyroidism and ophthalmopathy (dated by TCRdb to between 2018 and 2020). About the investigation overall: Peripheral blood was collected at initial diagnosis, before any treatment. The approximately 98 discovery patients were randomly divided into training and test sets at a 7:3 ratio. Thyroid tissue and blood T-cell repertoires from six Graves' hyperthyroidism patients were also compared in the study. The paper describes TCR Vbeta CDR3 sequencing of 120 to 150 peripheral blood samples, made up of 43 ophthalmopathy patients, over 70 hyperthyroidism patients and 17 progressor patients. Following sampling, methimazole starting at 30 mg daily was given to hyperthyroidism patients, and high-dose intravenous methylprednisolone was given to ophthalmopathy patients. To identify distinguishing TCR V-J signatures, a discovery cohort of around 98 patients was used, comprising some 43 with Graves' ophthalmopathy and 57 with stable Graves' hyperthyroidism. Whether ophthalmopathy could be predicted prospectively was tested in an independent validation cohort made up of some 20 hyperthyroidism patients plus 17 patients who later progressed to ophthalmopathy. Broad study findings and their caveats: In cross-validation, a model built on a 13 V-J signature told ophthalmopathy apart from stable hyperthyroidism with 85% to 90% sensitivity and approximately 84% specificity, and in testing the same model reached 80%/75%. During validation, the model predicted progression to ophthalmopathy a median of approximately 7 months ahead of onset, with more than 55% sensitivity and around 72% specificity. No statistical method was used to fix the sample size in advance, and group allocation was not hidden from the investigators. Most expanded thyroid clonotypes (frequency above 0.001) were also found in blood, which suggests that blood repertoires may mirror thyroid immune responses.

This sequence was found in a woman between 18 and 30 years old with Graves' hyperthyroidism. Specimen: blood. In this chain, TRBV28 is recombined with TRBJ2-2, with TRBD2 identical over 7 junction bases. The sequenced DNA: TGTGCCAGCGGGTTAAAGAGCGGGGCCGGGACCGGGGAGCTGTTTTTT. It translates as CASGLKSGAGTGELFF.